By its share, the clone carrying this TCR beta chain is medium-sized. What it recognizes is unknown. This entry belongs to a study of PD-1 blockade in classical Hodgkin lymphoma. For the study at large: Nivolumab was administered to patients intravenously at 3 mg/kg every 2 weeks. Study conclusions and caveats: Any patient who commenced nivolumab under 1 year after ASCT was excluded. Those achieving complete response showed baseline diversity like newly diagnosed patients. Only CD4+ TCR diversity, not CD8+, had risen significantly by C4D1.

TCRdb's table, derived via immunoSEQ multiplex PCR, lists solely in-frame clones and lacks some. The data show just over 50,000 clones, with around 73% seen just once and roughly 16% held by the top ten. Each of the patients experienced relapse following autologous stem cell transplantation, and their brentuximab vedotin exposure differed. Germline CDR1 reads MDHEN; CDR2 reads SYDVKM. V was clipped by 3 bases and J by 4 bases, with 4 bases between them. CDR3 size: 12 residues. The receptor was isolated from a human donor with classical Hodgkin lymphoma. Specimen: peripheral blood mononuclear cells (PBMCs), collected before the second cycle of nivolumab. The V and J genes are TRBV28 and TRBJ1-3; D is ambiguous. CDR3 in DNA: TGTGCCAGCAGTTTCGCCGGAAACACCATATATTTT. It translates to CASSFAGNTIYF.